A selection of T cell receptor beta chains follows, all from one sample in a study of T cell changes during pregnancy in multiple sclerosis. Only in-frame clones appear in the TCRdb table, and some are missing; sequencing was by immunoSEQ multiplex PCR. This table holds about 80,000 clones, just over 90% found once. The sample was peripheral blood, taken before pregnancy. The receptors originated from a female donor with multiple sclerosis, enrolled in a pregnancy study. Each CDR3 is given with its conserved first and last residue. The D gene is left open where the match is weak.

TRBD1	TRBV2	TRBJ2-7	CASTSGTGRTYEQYF
.	TRBV7-9	TRBJ1-1	CASSPILPSGSTEAFF
.	TRBV2	TRBJ2-7	CASSEGREGEQYF
TRBD1	TRBV11-1	TRBJ2-2	CASSLAPQGAITGELFF
.	TRBV28	TRBJ1-2	CASSQGQANYGYTF
.	TRBV30	TRBJ1-5	CAWAGQSNQPQHF
.	TRBV4-1	TRBJ1-2	CASSQLGGPNGYTF
TRBD1	TRBV6-6	TRBJ2-1	CASRQQGNEQFF
.	TRBV14	TRBJ2-1	CASSQAPHGNEQFF
TRBD1	TRBV19	TRBJ2-7	CASSMTGTVFHEQYF
TRBD1	TRBV15	TRBJ2-3	CATSRAQGASTDTQYF
.	TRBV4-1	TRBJ2-2	CASSQGGQKDANTGELFF
TRBD1	TRBV29-1	TRBJ2-7	CSVRGQGRNEQYF
TRBD2	TRBV18	TRBJ2-7	CASSLGTRTYEQYF
.	TRBV7-9	TRBJ1-3	CASSLFEGSGNTIYF
.	TRBV7-9	TRBJ1-4	CASSLWEQGNEKLFF
TRBD1	TRBV9	TRBJ1-3	CASSVGQGASSGNTIYF
.	TRBV6-5	TRBJ1-3	CASSWSRGVSGNTIYF
.	TRBV13	TRBJ2-7	CASSPRASHEQYF
TRBD2	TRBV9	TRBJ2-3	CASRALAGSSTDTQYF
.	TRBV2	TRBJ1-1	CASSVDRPSTEAFF
.	TRBV6-1	TRBJ2-2	CASRVTAGITGELFF